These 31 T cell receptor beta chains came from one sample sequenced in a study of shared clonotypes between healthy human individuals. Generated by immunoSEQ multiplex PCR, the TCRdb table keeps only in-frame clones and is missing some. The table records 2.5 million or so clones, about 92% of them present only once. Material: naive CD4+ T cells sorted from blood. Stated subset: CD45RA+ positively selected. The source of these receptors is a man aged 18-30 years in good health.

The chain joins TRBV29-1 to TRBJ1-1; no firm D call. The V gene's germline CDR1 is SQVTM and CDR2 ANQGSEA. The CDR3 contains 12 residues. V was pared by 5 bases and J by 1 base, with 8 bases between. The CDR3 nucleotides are TGCAGCGTTAGGAAGGGGAACACTGAAGCTTTCTTT. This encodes CSVRKGNTEAFF.

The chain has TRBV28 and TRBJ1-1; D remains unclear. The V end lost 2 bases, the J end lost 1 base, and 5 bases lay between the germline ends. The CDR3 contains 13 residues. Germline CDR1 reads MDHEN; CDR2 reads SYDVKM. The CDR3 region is CASSLQTNTEAFF. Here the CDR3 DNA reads TGTGCCAGCAGTTTACAGACGAACACTGAAGCTTTCTTT.

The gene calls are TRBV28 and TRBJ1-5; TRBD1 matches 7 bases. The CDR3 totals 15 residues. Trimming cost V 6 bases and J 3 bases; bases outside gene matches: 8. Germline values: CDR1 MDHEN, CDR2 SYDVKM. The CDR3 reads CASRTDRANNQPQHF. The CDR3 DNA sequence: TGTGCCAGCAGGACAGACAGGGCAAACAATCAGCCCCAGCATTTT. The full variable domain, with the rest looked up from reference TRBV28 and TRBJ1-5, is DVKVTQSSRYLVKRTGEKVFLECVQDMDHENMFWYRQDPGLGLRLIYFSYDVKMKEKGDIPEGYSVSREKKERFSLILESASTNQTSMYLCASRTDRANNQPQHFGDGTRLSIL.

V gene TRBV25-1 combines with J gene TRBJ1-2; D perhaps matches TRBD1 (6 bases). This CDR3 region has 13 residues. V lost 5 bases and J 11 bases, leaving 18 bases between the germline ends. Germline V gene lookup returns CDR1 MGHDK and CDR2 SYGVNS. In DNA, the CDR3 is TGTGCCAGCAGTCTTGGACAGCGACCTCGGTACACCTTC. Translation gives CASSLGQRPRYTF.

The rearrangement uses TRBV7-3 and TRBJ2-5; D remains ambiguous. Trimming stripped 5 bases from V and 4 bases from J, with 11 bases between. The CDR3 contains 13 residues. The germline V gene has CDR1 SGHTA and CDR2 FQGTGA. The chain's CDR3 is CASSPQRGETQYF. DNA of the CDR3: TGTGCCAGCAGCCCCCAGCGCGGAGAGACCCAGTACTTC.

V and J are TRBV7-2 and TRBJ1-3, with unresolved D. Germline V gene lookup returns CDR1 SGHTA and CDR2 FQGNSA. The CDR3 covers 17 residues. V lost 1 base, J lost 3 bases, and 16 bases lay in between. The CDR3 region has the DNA TGTGCCAGCAGCTTAGGGTCGGCGCGATTATATGGAAACACCATATATTTT. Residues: CASSLGSARLYGNTIYF.

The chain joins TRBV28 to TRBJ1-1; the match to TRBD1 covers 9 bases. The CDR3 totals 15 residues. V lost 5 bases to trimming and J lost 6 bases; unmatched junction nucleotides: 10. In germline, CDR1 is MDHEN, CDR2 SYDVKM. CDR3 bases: TGTGCCAGCAGTCCTCCGGGACAGGGATTTTCTGAAGCTTTCTTT. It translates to CASSPPGQGFSEAFF. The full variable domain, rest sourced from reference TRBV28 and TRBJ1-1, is DVKVTQSSRYLVKRTGEKVFLECVQDMDHENMFWYRQDPGLGLRLIYFSYDVKMKEKGDIPEGYSVSREKKERFSLILESASTNQTSMYLCASSPPGQGFSEAFFGQGTRLTVV.

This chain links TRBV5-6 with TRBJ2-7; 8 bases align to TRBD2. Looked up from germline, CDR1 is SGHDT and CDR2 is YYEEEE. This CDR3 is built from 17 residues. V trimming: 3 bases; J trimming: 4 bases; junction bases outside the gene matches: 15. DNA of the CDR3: TGTGCCAGCAGCTGGCGGGGGGAGTGGAGCGGAACATACGAGCAGTACTTC. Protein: CASSWRGEWSGTYEQYF.

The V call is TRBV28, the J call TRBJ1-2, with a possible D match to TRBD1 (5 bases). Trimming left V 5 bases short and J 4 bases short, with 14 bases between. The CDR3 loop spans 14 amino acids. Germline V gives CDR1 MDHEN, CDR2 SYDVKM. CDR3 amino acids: CASSTRDRIYGYTF. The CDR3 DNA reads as TGTGCCAGCAGTACGCGGGACCGAATCTATGGCTACACCTTC.

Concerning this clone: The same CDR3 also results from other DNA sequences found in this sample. DNA of the CDR3: TGTGCCAGCAGCTTAGGGGGCCGGGCTGAAGAGACCCAGTACTTC. Translating gives CASSLGGRAEETQYF. The chain links TRBV11-3 to TRBJ2-5; perhaps TRBD1 as D (5 bases). This CDR3 is 15 amino acids long. Germline V gene data show CDR1 as SGHNT and CDR2 as YENEEA. V shed 1 base and J shed 3 bases, with 12 bases lying between them. Full variable domain (outside the CDR3, taken from reference TRBV11-3 and TRBJ2-5): EAGVVQSPRYKIIEKKQPVAFWCNPISGHNTLYWYLQNLGQGPELLIRYENEEAVDDSQLPKDRFSAERLKGVDSTLKIQPAELGDSAVYLCASSLGGRAEETQYFGPGTRLLVL.

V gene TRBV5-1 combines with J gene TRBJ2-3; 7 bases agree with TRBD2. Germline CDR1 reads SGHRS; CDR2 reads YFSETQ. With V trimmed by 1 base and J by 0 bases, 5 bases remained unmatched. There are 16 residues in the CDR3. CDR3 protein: CASSLRLGLSTDTQYF. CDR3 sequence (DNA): TGCGCCAGCAGCTTGCGACTGGGACTAAGCACAGATACGCAGTATTTT.

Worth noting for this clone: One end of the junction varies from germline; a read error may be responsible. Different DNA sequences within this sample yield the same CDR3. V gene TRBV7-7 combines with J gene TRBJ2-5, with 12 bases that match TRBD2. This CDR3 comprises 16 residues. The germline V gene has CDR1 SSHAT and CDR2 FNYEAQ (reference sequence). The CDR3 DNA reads TGTGCTAGCAGCTTAGGACTAGCGGGGAGGGGAGAGACCCAGTACTTC. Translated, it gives CASSLGLAGRGETQYF.

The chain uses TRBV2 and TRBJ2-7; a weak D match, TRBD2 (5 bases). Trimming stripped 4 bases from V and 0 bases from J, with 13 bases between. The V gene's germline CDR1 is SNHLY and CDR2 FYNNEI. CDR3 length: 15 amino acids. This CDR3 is CASSAPGSTSYEQYF. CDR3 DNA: TGTGCCAGCAGTGCCCCGGGATCCACCTCCTACGAGCAGTACTTC. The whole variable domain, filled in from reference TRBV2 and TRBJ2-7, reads EPEVTQTPSHQVTQMGQEVILRCVPISNHLYFYWYRQILGQKVEFLVSFYNNEISEKSEIFDDQFSVERPDGSNFTLKIRSTKLEDSAMYFCASSAPGSTSYEQYFGPGTRLTVT.

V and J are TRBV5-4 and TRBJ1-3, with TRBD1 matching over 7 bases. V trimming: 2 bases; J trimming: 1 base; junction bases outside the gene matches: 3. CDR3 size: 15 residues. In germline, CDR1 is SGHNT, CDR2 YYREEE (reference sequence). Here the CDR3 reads CASSLQGISGNTIYF. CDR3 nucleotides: TGTGCCAGCAGCTTACAGGGGATTTCTGGAAACACCATATATTTT.

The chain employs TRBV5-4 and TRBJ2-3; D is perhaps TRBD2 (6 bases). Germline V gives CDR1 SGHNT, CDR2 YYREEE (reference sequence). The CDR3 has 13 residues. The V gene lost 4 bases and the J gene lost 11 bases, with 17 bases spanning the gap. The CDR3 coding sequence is TGTGCCAGCAGCCCAAGGACGGACGGGGGGCAGTATTTT. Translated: CASSPRTDGGQYF.

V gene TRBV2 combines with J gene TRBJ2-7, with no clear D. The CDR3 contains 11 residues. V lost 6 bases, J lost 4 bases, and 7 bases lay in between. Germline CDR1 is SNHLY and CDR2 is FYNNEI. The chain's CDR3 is CASRSLYEQYF. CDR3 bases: TGTGCCAGCAGATCCTTGTACGAGCAGTACTTC. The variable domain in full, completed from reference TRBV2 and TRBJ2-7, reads EPEVTQTPSHQVTQMGQEVILRCVPISNHLYFYWYRQILGQKVEFLVSFYNNEISEKSEIFDDQFSVERPDGSNFTLKIRSTKLEDSAMYFCASRSLYEQYFGPGTRLTVT.

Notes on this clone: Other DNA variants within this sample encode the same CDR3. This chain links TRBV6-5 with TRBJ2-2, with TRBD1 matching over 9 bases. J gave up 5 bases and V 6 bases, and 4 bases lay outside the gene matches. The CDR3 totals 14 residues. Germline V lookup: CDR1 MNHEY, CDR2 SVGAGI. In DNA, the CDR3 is TGTGCCAGCAGGCGACAGGGGGGGACCGGGGAGCTGTTTTTT. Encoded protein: CASRRQGGTGELFF.

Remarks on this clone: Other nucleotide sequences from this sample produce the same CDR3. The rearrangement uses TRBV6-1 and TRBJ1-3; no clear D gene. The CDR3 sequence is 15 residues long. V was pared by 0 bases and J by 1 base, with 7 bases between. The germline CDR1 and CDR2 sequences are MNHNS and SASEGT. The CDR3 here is CASSEAVASGNTIYF. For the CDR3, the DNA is TGTGCCAGCAGTGAAGCTGTAGCGTCTGGAAACACCATATATTTT.

The CDR3 sequence: CASCRGTGEQYF. In DNA, the CDR3 is TGTGCCAGCTGCCGTGGCACTGGCGAGCAGTACTTC. The V and J genes are TRBV2 and TRBJ2-7; D is uncertain. Germline loops: CDR1 SNHLY, CDR2 FYNNEI. The CDR3 loop spans 12 amino acids. Trimming shortened V by 8 bases and J by 6 bases, and 14 bases separated the two germline ends.

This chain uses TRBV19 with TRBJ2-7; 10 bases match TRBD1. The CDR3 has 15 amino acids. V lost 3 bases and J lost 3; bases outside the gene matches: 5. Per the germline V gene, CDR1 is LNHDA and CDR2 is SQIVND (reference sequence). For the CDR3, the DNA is TGTGCCAGTAGTATGGGGACAGGGGAAATCTACGAGCAGTACTTC. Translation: CASSMGTGEIYEQYF.

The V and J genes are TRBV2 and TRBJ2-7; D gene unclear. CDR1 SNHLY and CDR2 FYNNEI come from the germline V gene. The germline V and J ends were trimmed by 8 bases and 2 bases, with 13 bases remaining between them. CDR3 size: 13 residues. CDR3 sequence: CASLLGAPYEQYF. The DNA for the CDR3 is TGTGCCAGCTTGCTGGGCGCCCCCTACGAGCAGTACTTC.

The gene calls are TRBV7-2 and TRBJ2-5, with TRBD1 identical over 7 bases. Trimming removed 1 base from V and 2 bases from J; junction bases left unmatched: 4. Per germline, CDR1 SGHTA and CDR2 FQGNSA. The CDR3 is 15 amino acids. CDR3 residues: CASSLDRGRQETQYF. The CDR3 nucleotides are TGTGCCAGCAGCTTAGACAGGGGTCGACAAGAGACCCAGTACTTC.

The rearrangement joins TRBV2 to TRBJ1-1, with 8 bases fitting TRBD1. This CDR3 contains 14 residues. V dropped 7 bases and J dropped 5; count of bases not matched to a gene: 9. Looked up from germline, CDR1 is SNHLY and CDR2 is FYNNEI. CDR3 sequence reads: CASTGQGAGTEAFF. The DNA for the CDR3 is TGTGCCAGCACAGGCCAGGGGGCGGGAACTGAAGCTTTCTTT.

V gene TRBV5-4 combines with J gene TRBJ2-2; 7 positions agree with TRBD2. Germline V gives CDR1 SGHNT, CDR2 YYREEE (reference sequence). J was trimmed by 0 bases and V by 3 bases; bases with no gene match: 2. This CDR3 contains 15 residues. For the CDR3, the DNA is TGTGCCAGCAGCTCTAGCGGCCCGAACACCGGGGAGCTGTTTTTT. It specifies CASSSSGPNTGELFF.

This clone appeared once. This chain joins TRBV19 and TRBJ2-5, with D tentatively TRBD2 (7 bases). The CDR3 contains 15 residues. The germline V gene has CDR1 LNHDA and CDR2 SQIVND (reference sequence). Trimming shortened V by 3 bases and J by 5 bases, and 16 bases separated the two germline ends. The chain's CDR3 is CASSMGGGREETQYF. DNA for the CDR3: TGTGCCAGTAGTATGGGGGGCGGGAGAGAGGAGACCCAGTACTTC.

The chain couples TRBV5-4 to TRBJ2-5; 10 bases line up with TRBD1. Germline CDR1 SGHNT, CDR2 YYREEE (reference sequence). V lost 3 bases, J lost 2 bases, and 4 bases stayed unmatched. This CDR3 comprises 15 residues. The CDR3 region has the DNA TGTGCCAGCAGCTCCCCGGGACAGGGGCAAGAGACCCAGTACTTC. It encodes CASSSPGQGQETQYF.

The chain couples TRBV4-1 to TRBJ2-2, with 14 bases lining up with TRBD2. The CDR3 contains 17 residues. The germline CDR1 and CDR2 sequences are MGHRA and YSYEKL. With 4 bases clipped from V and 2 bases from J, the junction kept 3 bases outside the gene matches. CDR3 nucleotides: TGCGCCAGCAGCCTGGGACTAGCGGGAGTAAACACCGGGGAGCTGTTTTTT. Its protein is CASSLGLAGVNTGELFF.

Here the CDR3 DNA reads TGTGCCAGCAGCTTAGCAGGGGTCAGCTCCTACGAGCAGTACTTC. Residues: CASSLAGVSSYEQYF. The genes are TRBV7-6 and TRBJ2-7; D is perhaps TRBD1 (5 bases). Trimming stripped 0 bases from V and 0 bases from J, with 9 bases between. This CDR3 spans 15 amino acids. CDR1 and CDR2 (germline): SGHVS, FNYEAQ.

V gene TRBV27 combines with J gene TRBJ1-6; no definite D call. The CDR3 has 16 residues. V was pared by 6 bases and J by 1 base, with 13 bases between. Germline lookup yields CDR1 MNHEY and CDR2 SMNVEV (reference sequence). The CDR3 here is CASSATDTSYNSPLHF. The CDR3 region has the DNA TGTGCCAGCAGCGCTACAGACACATCCTATAATTCACCCCTCCACTTT.

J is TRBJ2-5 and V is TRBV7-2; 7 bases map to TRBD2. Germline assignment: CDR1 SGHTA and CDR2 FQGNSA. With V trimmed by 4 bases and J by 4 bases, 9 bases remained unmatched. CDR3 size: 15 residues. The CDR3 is CASSSQWGGGETQYF. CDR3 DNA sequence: TGTGCCAGCAGCTCCCAGTGGGGCGGGGGAGAGACCCAGTACTTC.

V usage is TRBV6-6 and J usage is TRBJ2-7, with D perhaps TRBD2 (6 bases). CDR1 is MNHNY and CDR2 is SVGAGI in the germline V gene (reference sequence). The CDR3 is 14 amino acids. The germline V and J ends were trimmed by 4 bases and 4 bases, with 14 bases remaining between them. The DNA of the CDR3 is TGTGCCAGCAGTTTCGGGGGAAGCGCATACGAGCAGTACTTC. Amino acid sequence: CASSFGGSAYEQYF.